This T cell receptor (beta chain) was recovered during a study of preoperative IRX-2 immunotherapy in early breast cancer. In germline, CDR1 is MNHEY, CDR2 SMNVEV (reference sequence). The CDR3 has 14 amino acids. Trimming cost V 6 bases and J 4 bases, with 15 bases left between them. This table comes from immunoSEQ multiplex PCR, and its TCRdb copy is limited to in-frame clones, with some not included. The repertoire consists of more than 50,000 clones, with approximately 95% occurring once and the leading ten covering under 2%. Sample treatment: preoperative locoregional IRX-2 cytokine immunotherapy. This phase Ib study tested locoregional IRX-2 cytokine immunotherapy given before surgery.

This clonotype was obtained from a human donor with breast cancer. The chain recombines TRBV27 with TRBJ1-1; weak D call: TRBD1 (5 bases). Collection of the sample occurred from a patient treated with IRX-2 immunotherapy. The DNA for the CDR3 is TGTGCCAGCAGCCGCGATGGACAAGGCACTGAAGCTTTCTTT. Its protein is CASSRDGQGTEAFF.